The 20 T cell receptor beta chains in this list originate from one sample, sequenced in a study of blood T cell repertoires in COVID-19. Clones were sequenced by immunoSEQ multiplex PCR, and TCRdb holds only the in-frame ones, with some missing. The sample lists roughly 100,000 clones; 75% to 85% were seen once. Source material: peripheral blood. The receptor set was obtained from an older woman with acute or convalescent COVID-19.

CDR3 nucleotides: TGCGCCAGCAGCTCCGGGACAGGGGGCTCTGAAGCTTTCTTT. Its protein is CASSSGTGGSEAFF. V is TRBV5-1 and J is TRBJ1-1, with TRBD1 identical over 12 bases. The length of the CDR3 is 14 residues. The germline V gene encodes CDR1 SGHRS and CDR2 YFSETQ. Germline trimming cut 3 bases from V and 6 bases from J; bases unmatched to any gene: 3.

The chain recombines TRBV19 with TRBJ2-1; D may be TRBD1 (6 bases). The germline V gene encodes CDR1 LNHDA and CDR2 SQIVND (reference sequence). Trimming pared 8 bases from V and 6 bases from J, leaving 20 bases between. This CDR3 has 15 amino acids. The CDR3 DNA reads TGTGCCAGTGCCATGACCCAGGGGACCCCCAATGAGCAGTTCTTC. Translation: CASAMTQGTPNEQFF.

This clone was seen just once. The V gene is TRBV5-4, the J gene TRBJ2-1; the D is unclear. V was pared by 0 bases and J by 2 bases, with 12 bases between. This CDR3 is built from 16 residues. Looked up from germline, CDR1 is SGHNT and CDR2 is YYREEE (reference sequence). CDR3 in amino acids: CASSLEGRPAYNEQFF. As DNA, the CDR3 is TGTGCCAGCAGCTTGGAAGGCAGGCCCGCCTACAATGAGCAGTTCTTC. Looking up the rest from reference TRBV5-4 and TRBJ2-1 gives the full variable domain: ETGVTQSPTHLIKTRGQQVTLRCSSQSGHNTVSWYQQALGQGPQFIFQYYREEENGRGNFPPRFSGLQFPNYSSELNVNALELDDSALYLCASSLEGRPAYNEQFFGPGTRLTVL.

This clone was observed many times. CDR3 residues: CASSQGVIVNTGELFF. In DNA, the CDR3 is TGCGCCAGCAGCCAAGGTGTGATAGTGAACACCGGGGAGCTGTTTTTT. V and J are TRBV4-1 and TRBJ2-2; D is ambiguous. CDR1 is MGHRA, CDR2 YSYEKL, per germline. V lost 1 base, J lost 1 base, and 10 bases lay in between. CDR3 size: 16 residues.

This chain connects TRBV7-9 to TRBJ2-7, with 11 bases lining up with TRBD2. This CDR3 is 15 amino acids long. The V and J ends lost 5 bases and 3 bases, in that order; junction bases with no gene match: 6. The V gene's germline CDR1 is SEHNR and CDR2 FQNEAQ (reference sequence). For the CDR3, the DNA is TGTGCCAGCAGCATTACTAGCGGGAGAAACTACGAGCAGTACTTC. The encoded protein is CASSITSGRNYEQYF.

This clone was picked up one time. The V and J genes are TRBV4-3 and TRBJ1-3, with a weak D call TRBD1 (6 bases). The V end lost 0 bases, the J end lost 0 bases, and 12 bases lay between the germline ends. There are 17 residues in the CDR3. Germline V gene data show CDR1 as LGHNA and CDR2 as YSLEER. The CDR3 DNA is TGCGCCAGCAGCCAAGAACCAGGGGACCTCTCTGGAAACACCATATATTTT. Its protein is CASSQEPGDLSGNTIYF.

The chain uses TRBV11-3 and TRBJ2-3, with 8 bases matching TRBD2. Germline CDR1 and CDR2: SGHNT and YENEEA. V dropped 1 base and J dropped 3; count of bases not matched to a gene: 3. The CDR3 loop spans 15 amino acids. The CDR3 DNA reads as TGTGCCAGCAGCTTAGCGGGAGGGCGGACAGATACGCAGTATTTT. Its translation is CASSLAGGRTDTQYF.

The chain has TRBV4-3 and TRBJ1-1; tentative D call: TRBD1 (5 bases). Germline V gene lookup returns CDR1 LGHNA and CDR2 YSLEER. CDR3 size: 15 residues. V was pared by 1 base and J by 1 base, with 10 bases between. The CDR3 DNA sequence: TGCGCCAGCAGCCAAGGCACCGACAGGAACACTGAAGCTTTCTTT. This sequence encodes CASSQGTDRNTEAFF.

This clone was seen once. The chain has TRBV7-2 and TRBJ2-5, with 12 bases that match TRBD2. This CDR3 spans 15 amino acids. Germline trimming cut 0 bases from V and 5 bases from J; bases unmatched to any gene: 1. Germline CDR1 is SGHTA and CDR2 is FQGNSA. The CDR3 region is CASSLAGTSGETQYF. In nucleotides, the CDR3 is TGTGCCAGCAGCTTAGCGGGGACTAGCGGGGAGACCCAGTACTTC.

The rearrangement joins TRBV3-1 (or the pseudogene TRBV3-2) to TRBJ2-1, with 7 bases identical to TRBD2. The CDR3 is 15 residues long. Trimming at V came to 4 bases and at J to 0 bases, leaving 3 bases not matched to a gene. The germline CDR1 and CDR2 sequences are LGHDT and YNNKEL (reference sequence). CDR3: CASSRSGVSYNEQFF. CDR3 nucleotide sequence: TGTGCCAGCAGCCGGAGCGGGGTCTCCTACAATGAGCAGTTCTTC.

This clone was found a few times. CDR3 nucleotide sequence: TGTGCCAGCAGCCTGAGCGGGGGGACCTACAATGAGCAGTTCTTC. Protein product: CASSLSGGTYNEQFF. This chain connects TRBV11-2 to TRBJ2-1, with 9 bases aligning to TRBD2. The CDR3 totals 15 residues. After removal of 5 bases from V and 2 bases from J, the junction contained 4 bases not matched to a gene. The germline CDR1 and CDR2 sequences are SGHAT and FQNNGV. Together with reference TRBV11-2 and TRBJ2-1, the CDR3 gives the full variable domain: EAGVAQSPRYKIIEKRQSVAFWCNPISGHATLYWYQQILGQGPKLLIQFQNNGVVDDSQLPKDRFSAERLKGVDSTLKIQPAKLEDSAVYLCASSLSGGTYNEQFFGPGTRLTVL.

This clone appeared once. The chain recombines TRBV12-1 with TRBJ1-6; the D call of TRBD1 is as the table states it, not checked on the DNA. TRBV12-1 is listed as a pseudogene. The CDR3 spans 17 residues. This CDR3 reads CASSFSPGTGYNSPLHF. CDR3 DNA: TGTGCCAGCAGCTTTAGTCCCGGGACAGGGTATAATTCACCCCTCCACTTT.

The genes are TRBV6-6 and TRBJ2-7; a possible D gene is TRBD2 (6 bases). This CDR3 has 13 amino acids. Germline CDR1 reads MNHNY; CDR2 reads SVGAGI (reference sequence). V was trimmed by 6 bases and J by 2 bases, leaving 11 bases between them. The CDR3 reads CASREEGPYEQYF. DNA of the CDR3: TGTGCCAGCAGGGAGGAGGGGCCCTACGAGCAGTACTTC.

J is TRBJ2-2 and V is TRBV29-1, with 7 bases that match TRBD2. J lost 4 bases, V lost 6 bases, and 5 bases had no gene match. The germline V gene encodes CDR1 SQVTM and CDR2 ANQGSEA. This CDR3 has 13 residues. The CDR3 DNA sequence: TGCAGCGTCGATTGGGGGGGCACCGGGGAGCTGTTTTTT. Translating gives CSVDWGGTGELFF.

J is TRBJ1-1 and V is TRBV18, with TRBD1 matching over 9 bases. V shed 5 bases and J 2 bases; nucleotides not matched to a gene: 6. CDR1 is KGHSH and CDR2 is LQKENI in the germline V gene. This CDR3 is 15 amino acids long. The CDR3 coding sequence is TGTGCCAGCTCAGCCACAGGGGGCTTCAACACTGAAGCTTTCTTT. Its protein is CASSATGGFNTEAFF. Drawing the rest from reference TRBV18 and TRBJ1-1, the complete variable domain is NAGVMQNPRHLVRRRGQEARLRCSPMKGHSHVYWYRQLPEEGLKFMVYLQKENIIDESGMPKERFSAEFPKEGPSILRIQQVVRGDSAAYFCASSATGGFNTEAFFGQGTRLTVV.

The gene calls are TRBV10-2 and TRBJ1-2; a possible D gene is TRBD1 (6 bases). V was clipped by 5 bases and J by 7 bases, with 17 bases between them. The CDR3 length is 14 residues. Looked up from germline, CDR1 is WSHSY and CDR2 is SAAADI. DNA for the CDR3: TGCGCCAGCAGTCCGGGGGGGGCCCCCAGTGGCTACACCTTC. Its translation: CASSPGGAPSGYTF.

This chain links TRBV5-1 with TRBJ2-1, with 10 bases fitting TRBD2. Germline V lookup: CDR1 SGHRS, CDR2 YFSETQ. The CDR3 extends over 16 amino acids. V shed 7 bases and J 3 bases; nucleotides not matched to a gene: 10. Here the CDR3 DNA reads TGCGCCAGCGGTTTGGGGGGGACTAGCGACTACAATGAGCAGTTCTTC. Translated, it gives CASGLGGTSDYNEQFF.

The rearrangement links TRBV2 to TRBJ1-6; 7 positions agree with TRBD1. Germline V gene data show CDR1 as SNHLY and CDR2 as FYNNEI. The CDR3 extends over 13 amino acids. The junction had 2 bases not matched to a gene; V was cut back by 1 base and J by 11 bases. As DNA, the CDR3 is TGTGCCAGCAGTGAAGGGGACAGTACACCCCTCCACTTT. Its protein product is CASSEGDSTPLHF.

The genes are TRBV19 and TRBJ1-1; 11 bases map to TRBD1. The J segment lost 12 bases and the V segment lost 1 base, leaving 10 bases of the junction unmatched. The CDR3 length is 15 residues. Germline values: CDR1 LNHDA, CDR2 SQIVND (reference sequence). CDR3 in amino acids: CASSIGTGTGGLSFF. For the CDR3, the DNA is TGTGCCAGTAGTATAGGAACCGGGACAGGGGGGTTATCTTTCTTT. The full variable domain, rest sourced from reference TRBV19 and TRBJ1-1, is DGGITQSPKYLFRKEGQNVTLSCEQNLNHDAMYWYRQDPGQGLRLIYYSQIVNDFQKGDIAEGYSVSREKKESFPLTVTSAQKNPTAFYLCASSIGTGTGGLSFFGQGTRLTVV.

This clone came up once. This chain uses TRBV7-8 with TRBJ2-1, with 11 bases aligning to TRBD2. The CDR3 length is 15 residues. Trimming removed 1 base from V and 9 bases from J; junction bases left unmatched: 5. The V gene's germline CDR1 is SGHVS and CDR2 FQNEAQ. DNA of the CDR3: TGTGCCAGCAGCTTAGGAACTAGCGGGAGTGGTGAGCAGTTCTTC. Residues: CASSLGTSGSGEQFF.